These T cell receptor beta chains were read from a single sample in a study of OX40 agonist ivuxolimab in advanced cancers. Only in-frame clones appear in the TCRdb table, and some are missing; sequencing was by immunoSEQ multiplex PCR. Of more than 70,000 clones listed, about 85% are singletons. The specimen comprised CD4+ or CD8+ T cells sorted from blood, sampled in a trial of the OX40 agonist ivuxolimab. The receptors originated from an adult with an advanced solid tumor such as melanoma, head and neck, liver or kidney cancer. CDR3s include the opening cysteine and the closing phenylalanine or tryptophan.

v_gene	j_gene	CDR3aa
TRBV5-4	TRBJ1-4	CASSLQGSREKLFF
TRBV5-4	TRBJ2-7	CASSLGSGRPNPYEQYF
TRBV29-1	TRBJ1-1	CSVDQGWTEAFF
TRBV6-1	TRBJ1-4	CASSEVRGQRKLFF
TRBV5-6	TRBJ2-3	CASSLRYSSTDTQYF
TRBV7-7	TRBJ2-5	CASSPGPQETQYF
TRBV10-3	TRBJ2-7	CAISDSGGEQYF
TRBV29-1	TRBJ1-1	CSSRAGPNTEAFF
TRBV29-1	TRBJ2-7	CSVKGQGAGYEQYF
TRBV5-6	TRBJ2-7	CASSTGPRGSYEQYF
TRBV5-4	TRBJ1-5	CASTQNGGREPQHF
TRBV18	TRBJ2-5	CASSPTGTGWQETQYF
TRBV5-6	TRBJ1-5	CASSFGGSNQPQHF
TRBV5-4	TRBJ2-1	CASSLFGGNEQFF
TRBV2	TRBJ2-3	CAGTSGMGYTLTDTQYF
TRBV11-2	TRBJ1-1	CASSLSRGNTEAFF
TRBV7-6	TRBJ2-1	CASSLEGASSYNEQFF
TRBV10-3	TRBJ2-2	CAISPEAGGRTGELFF
TRBV7-9	TRBJ1-2	CASSQRDNYGYTF
TRBV28	TRBJ2-7	CASSLHRQGLPYEQYF
TRBV2	TRBJ2-7	CASRLLAGVKYEQYF
TRBV10-3	TRBJ1-1	CAIRQGDTEAFF
TRBV6-5	TRBJ2-7	CASSWLQGGAYEQYF
TRBV11-2	TRBJ2-7	CASSLDQNREQYF
TRBV11-3	TRBJ2-1	CASSPHQLQGYNEQFF
TRBV5-1	TRBJ2-3	CASSVGGTDTQYF
TRBV5-4	TRBJ2-2	CASRLDGRSGNTGELFF
TRBV7-8	TRBJ2-3	CASSPRGNTQYF
TRBV28	TRBJ1-2	CASSFGSYGYTF